The T cell receptor (beta chain) described here comes from a study of blood T cell repertoires in COVID-19. Study-level information: Some COVID-19 samples were acute and others convalescent; all came from the United States, Italy and Spain. Sample material is recorded as cDNA or gDNA derived from T cells, B-cell-depleted T cells, or PBMCs.

This clone was seen just once. As processed by the authors: Counts of nucleated cells, estimated from reference gene primer amplification, were obtained. Data came from immunoSEQ multiplex PCR; TCRdb stores just in-frame clones and leaves some out. V and J calls plus clone size are reproduced from that table; the DNA served to infer D and trimming. The table records approximately 190,000 clones, roughly 80% of them present only once. Germline CDR1 and CDR2: MGHDK and SYGVNS. The CDR3 length is 15 residues. V trimming: 6 bases; J trimming: 4 bases; junction bases outside the gene matches: 3. The rearrangement uses TRBV25-1 and TRBJ2-3, with TRBD2 matching 14 bases. Specimen: peripheral blood. This receptor was taken from a woman in her 30s with acute or convalescent COVID-19. This chain's CDR3 is CASSPTSGGADTQYF. The CDR3, as DNA: TGTGCCAGCAGCCCGACTAGCGGGGGGGCAGATACGCAGTATTTT.